The sequence of this T cell receptor (beta chain) was determined in a study of T cells in localized non-small cell lung cancer (dated by TCRdb to between 2020 and 2021). Study-level background: The study examined T cell repertoires in a few hundred patients with early-stage NSCLC and compared tumors with uninvolved tumor-adjacent lungs. NSCLC patients had a mean age of approximately 66 years, and 129 were male and about a hundred female. The cohort consisted of a few hundred treatment-naive NSCLC patients whose localized lung tumors had been resected.

At diagnosis, peripheral blood, uninvolved tumor-adjacent lung and tumor were collected and were preserved as a mix of fresh-frozen and FFPE material. For TCR repertoire profiling, the blood samples were analyzed as peripheral blood mononuclear cells. Taken from cysteine to phenylalanine, the CDR3 has 14 residues. Solely the CDR3 DNA is kept, with 42 bases framed from the first base. The V and J ends are trimmed by 10 bases and 0 bases, leaving 13 bases between them. Sequences SNHLY (CDR1) and FYNNEI (CDR2) are obtained from the germline V gene. Broader findings and caveats from the paper: Uninvolved tumor-adjacent lung showed the highest T cell clonality, higher than tumor, which suggests more focused antigenic responses in the adjacent lung. Because multi-region tumor sequencing was not done, intratumor heterogeneity could not be ruled out. Of the top 100 tumor clones, a median of approximately 60 were detected in paired uninvolved adjacent lung; under 35 were also among that lung's top 100. Higher T cell density in blood was associated with longer overall survival, whereas higher clonality in adjacent lung was associated with shorter survival. Because the study design was exploratory, TCR variables were selected using unadjusted p-values without false-discovery rate correction.

TCR beta CDR3 regions were sequenced from DNA using the immunoSEQ Assay. Under the source paper's analysis protocol: T cell density was computed as TCR beta template counts normalized to usable DNA estimated by amplifying housekeeping genes. The preseqR package was used to estimate richness by extrapolating to 400,000 templates for PBMC samples and to 120,000 templates for tissue samples. Clonality was taken to be one minus Pielou's evenness. To identify tissue-enriched TCRs, differential abundance testing was run on productive amino-acid clonotypes with a minimum total count of 5 and an alpha of 0.1. The Jaccard Index and the Morisita Overlap Index were used to quantify repertoire overlap between compartments. GLIPH clustered TCR beta CDR3s with public tetramer-defined viral CDR3s; viral motifs required at least three viral sequences plus V-gene enrichment. TCRdb stores this immuneACCESS table with in-frame sequences only. Part of the clones is absent; in the studies checked, under half of the shortfall reflects unresolved V genes, and no reason is known for the rest. D and trimming come from the DNA, and the V and J calls and clone size come from that table. The sample table shows tens of thousands of clones, and 85% to 90% are seen once. The top ten hold approximately 2% of the sample.

With regard to this clone: The antigen this receptor binds is unknown. Per-base quality was not reported, and no clone a single base away is much larger than it.

The sequence joins TRBV2 to TRBJ2-1, with a weak D call of TRBD2 (6 bases match). The material was peripheral blood, obtained before any cancer treatment. This sequence originates from a woman aged 40-69 years with stage I lung adenocarcinoma. The CDR3 amino acid sequence is: CATGRRSSYNEQFF. The nucleotide sequence is given as TGTGCCACCGGGAGACGGAGCTCCTACAATGAGCAGTTCTTC.